This is a list of T cell receptor beta chains from one sample in a study of blood T cell repertoires in COVID-19. Sequenced by immunoSEQ multiplex PCR; TCRdb stores in-frame clones only, minus some. The table lists 140,000 to 150,000 clones, approximately 85% of them singletons, with around 8% in the top ten. The sequencing input was peripheral blood. All receptors come from a woman aged 60 to 75 with COVID-19, enrolled during active disease. CDR3s include the opening cysteine and the closing phenylalanine or tryptophan. Fields, in order: CDR3 protein, CDR3 DNA, clone size, V gene, D gene, J gene. D genes are given only for firm matches. Clone size is given for some rows only: seen once, a few or many times, or a class if the clone is expanded.

CDR3 protein: CASINIPRTGVRSYEQYF; CDR3 DNA: TGTGCCAGCATCAATATACCCCGGACAGGGGTTCGGTCCTACGAGCAGTACTTC; clone size: few; V gene: TRBV7-3; D gene: TRBD1; J gene: TRBJ2-7
CDR3 protein: CASSSLGGGQPQHF; CDR3 DNA: TGTGCCAGCAGCTCGCTAGGGGGCGGTCAGCCCCAGCATTTT; clone size: NA; V gene: TRBV2; D gene: TRBD1; J gene: TRBJ1-5
CDR3 protein: CASSPFGLEDNEQFF; CDR3 DNA: TGTGCCAGCAGCCCGTTCGGACTAGAAGACAATGAGCAGTTCTTC; clone size: NA; V gene: TRBV7-8; D gene: TRBD2; J gene: TRBJ2-1
CDR3 protein: CASSIQGTDTQYF; CDR3 DNA: TGTGCCAGTAGTATTCAGGGTACAGATACGCAGTATTTT; clone size: NA; V gene: TRBV19; D gene: NA; J gene: TRBJ2-3
CDR3 protein: CASSVRLQGAEIVETDTQYF; CDR3 DNA: TGTGCCAGCAGCGTCAGACTCCAGGGGGCGGAGATCGTTGAAACAGATACGCAGTATTTT; clone size: NA; V gene: TRBV9; D gene: TRBD1; J gene: TRBJ2-3
CDR3 protein: CASSQDFYRTDYEQYF; CDR3 DNA: TGCGCCAGCAGCCAAGATTTTTACAGGACAGACTACGAGCAGTACTTC; clone size: NA; V gene: TRBV4-3; D gene: NA; J gene: TRBJ2-7
CDR3 protein: CASSLGGEETQYF; CDR3 DNA: TGTGCCAGCAGCTTGGGAGGCGAAGAGACCCAGTACTTC; clone size: NA; V gene: TRBV5-4; D gene: NA; J gene: TRBJ2-5
CDR3 protein: CASSENSLVVGYTF; CDR3 DNA: TGTGCCAGCAGTGAAAACAGTCTGGTGGTCGGCTACACCTTC; clone size: NA; V gene: TRBV2; D gene: NA; J gene: TRBJ1-2
CDR3 protein: CATLDTDTQYF; CDR3 DNA: TGTGCCACCCTAGACACAGATACGCAGTATTTT; clone size: NA; V gene: TRBV6-5; D gene: NA; J gene: TRBJ2-3
CDR3 protein: CASSEANWGGETQYF; CDR3 DNA: TGTGCCAGCAGTGAAGCCAATTGGGGGGGGGAGACCCAGTACTTC; clone size: NA; V gene: TRBV6-1; D gene: TRBD2; J gene: TRBJ2-5
CDR3 protein: CASSFGQGIEKLFF; CDR3 DNA: TGTGCCAGCAGTTTCGGACAGGGGATTGAAAAACTGTTTTTT; clone size: once; V gene: TRBV2; D gene: TRBD1; J gene: TRBJ1-4
CDR3 protein: CSVDLGAGQPQHF; CDR3 DNA: TGCAGCGTTGATTTGGGGGCGGGTCAGCCCCAGCATTTT; clone size: NA; V gene: TRBV29-1; D gene: NA; J gene: TRBJ1-5
CDR3 protein: CASGQIGTSGEITGELFF; CDR3 DNA: TGTGCTAGTGGTCAAATCGGGACTAGCGGGGAGATCACCGGGGAGCTGTTTTTT; clone size: NA; V gene: TRBV12-5; D gene: TRBD2; J gene: TRBJ2-2
CDR3 protein: CASSLNNYQPQHF; CDR3 DNA: TGTGCCAGCAGCTTGAATAATTATCAGCCCCAGCATTTT; clone size: once; V gene: TRBV5-4; D gene: NA; J gene: TRBJ1-5
CDR3 protein: CAIRRQGLRDSGNTIYF; CDR3 DNA: TGTGCCATCAGGAGACAGGGCCTTCGAGACTCTGGAAACACCATATATTTT; clone size: once; V gene: TRBV10-3; D gene: TRBD1; J gene: TRBJ1-3
CDR3 protein: CASSYSGTGYNEQFF; CDR3 DNA: TGTGCCAGCAGCTACTCCGGGACTGGCTACAATGAGCAGTTCTTC; clone size: few; V gene: TRBV7-9; D gene: NA; J gene: TRBJ2-1
CDR3 protein: CASSLTGGGGTDTQYF; CDR3 DNA: TGTGCCAGCTCTCTCACAGGGGGCGGTGGCACAGATACGCAGTATTTT; clone size: NA; V gene: TRBV18; D gene: TRBD1; J gene: TRBJ2-3
CDR3 protein: CASSLGQSDTQYF; CDR3 DNA: TGTGCCAGCAGCTTAGGGCAGTCAGATACGCAGTATTTT; clone size: NA; V gene: TRBV7-9; D gene: NA; J gene: TRBJ2-3
CDR3 protein: CASSPPLLLAGTYEQYF; CDR3 DNA: TGTGCCAGCAGCCCCCCGTTACTGCTAGCGGGTACCTACGAGCAGTACTTC; clone size: NA; V gene: TRBV7-9; D gene: TRBD2; J gene: TRBJ2-7
CDR3 protein: CASSFHTGGGTEAFF; CDR3 DNA: TGTGCCAGCAGTTTTCATACAGGGGGCGGAACTGAAGCTTTCTTT; clone size: NA; V gene: TRBV7-3; D gene: TRBD1; J gene: TRBJ1-1
CDR3 protein: CASSMGVGIEAFF; CDR3 DNA: TGTGCCAGTAGTATGGGAGTAGGGATTGAAGCTTTCTTT; clone size: NA; V gene: TRBV19; D gene: NA; J gene: TRBJ1-1
CDR3 protein: CASSFGDTYEQYF; CDR3 DNA: TGCGCCAGCAGCTTCGGGGACACCTACGAGCAGTACTTC; clone size: NA; V gene: TRBV5-1; D gene: NA; J gene: TRBJ2-7
CDR3 protein: CASSFAEGAEAFF; CDR3 DNA: TGTGCCAGCAGCTTTGCAGAAGGAGCTGAAGCTTTCTTT; clone size: NA; V gene: TRBV11-2; D gene: NA; J gene: TRBJ1-1
CDR3 protein: CASSLGRTYEQYF; CDR3 DNA: TGTGCCAGCAGCTTAGGCAGAACCTACGAGCAGTACTTC; clone size: once; V gene: TRBV11-2; D gene: NA; J gene: TRBJ2-7
CDR3 protein: CASSELRQADEKLFF; CDR3 DNA: TGTGCCAGCAGTGAATTGAGACAGGCCGATGAAAAACTGTTTTTT; clone size: NA; V gene: TRBV25-1; D gene: NA; J gene: TRBJ1-4
CDR3 protein: CASSLDLQGSYEQYF; CDR3 DNA: TGTGCCAGCAGCTTAGATCTTCAGGGGTCCTACGAGCAGTACTTC; clone size: NA; V gene: TRBV11-2; D gene: NA; J gene: TRBJ2-7
CDR3 protein: CAISGVGGGYRNSPLHF; CDR3 DNA: TGTGCCATCTCCGGGGTTGGAGGGGGCTATCGTAATTCACCCCTCCACTTT; clone size: NA; V gene: TRBV10-3; D gene: TRBD1; J gene: TRBJ1-6
CDR3 protein: CASSQDTSGQETQYF; CDR3 DNA: TGTGCCAGCAGCCAAGACACTAGCGGTCAAGAGACCCAGTACTTC; clone size: NA; V gene: TRBV3-1/TRBV3-2; D gene: TRBD2; J gene: TRBJ2-5
CDR3 protein: CASSVGQGTTEAFF; CDR3 DNA: TGTGCCAGCAGCGTGGGACAGGGGACCACTGAAGCTTTCTTT; clone size: NA; V gene: TRBV5-5; D gene: TRBD1; J gene: TRBJ1-1